This TCR beta chain was sequenced for a study of control samples from healthy donors and cancer patients. The repertoire was sequenced with immunoSEQ multiplex PCR; TCRdb's copy has only in-frame clones and lacks some. Counted here are some 140,000 clones, about 93% occurring once; the ten biggest clones make up 12% to 15%. This CDR3 contains 14 residues. Trimming cost V 4 bases and J 2 bases, with 11 bases left between them. Germline CDR1 and CDR2: KGHDR and SFDVKD. The sequence derives from a man aged 55-75 years with colorectal cancer. The material sequenced was PBMCs. The rearrangement links TRBV24-1 to TRBJ2-7; no definite D call. The CDR3 spells CATSEGPVPYEQYF. The CDR3 region has the DNA TGTGCCACCAGTGAAGGACCGGTTCCCTACGAGCAGTACTTC.